This T cell receptor (beta chain) was found in a study of radiation and T cells in renal cell carcinoma. The study, taken as a whole, reports: In blood, top tumor clones expanded by 2 weeks, shrinking by 4.

Germline CDR1 MNHNS, CDR2 SASEGT. Deletions cut 3 bases from V and 5 bases from J, with 23 bases between. CDR3 size: 18 residues. Details on this clone: The antigen is undetermined.

Assay: immunoSEQ multiplex PCR; the TCRdb copy retains only in-frame clones and omits some. The sample shows about 130,000 clones, around nine tenths of them seen only once. Regarding time point: baseline pretreatment blood. Specified treatment: 15 Gy SBRT to primary tumor, nephrectomy 4 weeks later. The chain is built from TRBV6-1 and TRBJ1-5, with D perhaps matching TRBD1 (5 bases). Sequencing used blood, obtained from a patient whose treatment included radiotherapy and nephrectomy. The TCR sequence derives from a woman aged 50 to 60 with renal cell carcinoma. The DNA of the CDR3 is TGTGCCAGCAGTGAGGGGCGGGGAGCAGGCCCCAGGGATCAGCCCCAGCATTTT. Translating it yields CASSEGRGAGPRDQPQHF.